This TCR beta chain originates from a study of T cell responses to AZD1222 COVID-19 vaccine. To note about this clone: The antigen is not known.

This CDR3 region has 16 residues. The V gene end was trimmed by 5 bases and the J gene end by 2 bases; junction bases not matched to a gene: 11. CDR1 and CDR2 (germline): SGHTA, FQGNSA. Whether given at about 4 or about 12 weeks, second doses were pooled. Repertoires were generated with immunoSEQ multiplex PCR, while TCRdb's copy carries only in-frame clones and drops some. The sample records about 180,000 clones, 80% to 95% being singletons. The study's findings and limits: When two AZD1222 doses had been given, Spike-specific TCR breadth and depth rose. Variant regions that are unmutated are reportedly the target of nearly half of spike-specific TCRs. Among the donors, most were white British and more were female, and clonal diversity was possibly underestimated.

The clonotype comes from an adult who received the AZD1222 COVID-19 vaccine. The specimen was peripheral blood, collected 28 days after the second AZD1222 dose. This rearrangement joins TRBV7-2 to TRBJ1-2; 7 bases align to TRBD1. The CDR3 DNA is TGTGCCAGCAGCCTCCAGCGGGACAGATTAAACTATGGCTACACCTTC. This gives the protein CASSLQRDRLNYGYTF.